Listed here are 24 T cell receptor beta chains from one sample, sequenced in a study of blood T cells in healthy people across ages. Sample-barcoded 5' priming and a J-beta primer mix drove a second PCR of roughly 6 to 12 cycles. Via MiXCR, TCRdb re-called the 5' RACE reads, giving one row per CDR3 protein. Seen here are some 1.7 million distinct CDR3 sequences, 28% observed once, and the top ten hold 7.7%. The sequenced sample consisted of blood. The receptors shown here come from a woman between 25 and 40 years old in good health.

The rearrangement uses TRBV5-1 and TRBJ2-7; TRBD1 aligns across 9 bases. The DNA end is a closer match to TRBJ2-5, so the J assignment may be wrong. From germline, CDR1 is SGHRS and CDR2 YFSETQ. The CDR3 is 15 residues long. CDR3 sequence: CASTRSGQGAETQYF. Written as DNA, the CDR3 is TGCGCCAGCACTCGGTCGGGACAGGGTGCGGAGACCCAGTACTTC.

This clonotype was observed a handful of times. The J gene is TRBJ1-2, the V gene TRBV20-1; D ambiguous. Deletions cut 5 bases from V and 7 bases from J, with 17 bases between. CDR1 DFQATT and CDR2 SNEGSKA come from the germline V gene (reference sequence). The CDR3 is 13 residues long. The DNA of the CDR3 is TGCAGTGCTTCTCTTTCTTCGGAGGCTGGCTACACCTTC. This encodes CSASLSSEAGYTF.

This clonotype came up many times. CDR3 amino acids: CASNDQTGLEQFF. The CDR3 DNA reads as TGTGCCAGCAACGACCAGACAGGGTTAGAGCAGTTCTTC. The gene calls are TRBV14 and TRBJ2-1; 7 bases match TRBD1. CDR1 SGHDN and CDR2 FVKESK come from the germline V gene. J gave up 10 bases and V 7 bases, and 10 bases lay outside the gene matches. This CDR3 contains 13 residues.

This clonotype appeared a single time. The chain has TRBV7-3 and TRBJ2-1, with 7 nucleotides matching TRBD2. CDR1 is SGHTA and CDR2 is FQGTGA in the germline V gene. V dropped 4 bases and J dropped 1; count of bases not matched to a gene: 10. The CDR3 loop spans 17 amino acids. DNA of the CDR3: TGTGCCAGCAGCTCGCCGGGGAGGGGAGGATCCTACAATGAGCAGTTCTTC. Protein sequence: CASSSPGRGGSYNEQFF.

The table lists this clonotype with many counts. The chain carries TRBV20-1 and TRBJ1-2, with D perhaps TRBD1 (5 bases). The germline V and J ends were trimmed by 3 bases and 1 base, with 15 bases remaining between them. The CDR3 is 15 residues long. The germline gives CDR1 DFQATT, CDR2 SNEGSKA (reference sequence). The CDR3 protein is CSASLSGLYNYGYTF. CDR3 DNA: TGCAGTGCTAGCCTATCGGGGCTATATAACTATGGCTACACCTTC.

This clonotype was seen only a few times. The CDR3 DNA follows: TGTGCCAGCCTTCCCGAGCTGGGCACAGATACGCAGTATTTT. Its protein product is CASLPELGTDTQYF. The chain couples TRBV7-2 to TRBJ2-3, with D uncertain. The CDR3 runs to 14 residues. Trimming removed 8 bases at V and 1 base at J, with 13 bases between. CDR1 SGHTA and CDR2 FQGNSA come from the germline V gene.

This rearrangement joins TRBV5-1 to TRBJ1-2, with D possibly being TRBD1 (6 bases). In germline, CDR1 is SGHRS, CDR2 YFSETQ. The CDR3 consists of 13 residues. The V and J ends lost 2 bases and 8 bases respectively, with 13 bases between them. Here the CDR3 reads CASSFRDNCGYTF. Here the CDR3 DNA reads TGCGCCAGCAGCTTCCGGGACAATTGCGGCTACACCTTC.

This clonotype was seen a handful of times. V usage is TRBV10-1 and J usage is TRBJ2-1; 9 bases are shared with TRBD1. The CDR3 loop spans 18 amino acids. Germline V gene lookup returns CDR1 WNHNN and CDR2 SYGVQD (reference sequence). Trimming cost V 6 bases and J 3 bases; bases outside gene matches: 15. The CDR3 protein is CASSQPGTGDRVYNEQFF. CDR3 bases: TGCGCCAGCAGCCAACCCGGGACCGGGGACAGGGTCTACAATGAGCAGTTCTTC.

This clonotype has a count of ten or more. V usage is TRBV7-9 and J usage is TRBJ2-7; D remains unclear. V lost 2 bases to trimming and J lost 3 bases, with 11 bases between them. CDR3 size: 14 residues. Per germline, CDR1 SEHNR and CDR2 FQNEAQ (reference sequence). The CDR3 reads CASSLRSGFYEQYF. The CDR3 DNA is TGTGCCAGCAGCTTACGGTCGGGTTTCTACGAGCAGTACTTC. The variable domain in full, with the rest retrieved from reference TRBV7-9 and TRBJ2-7, is DTGVSQNPRHKITKRGQNVTFRCDPISEHNRLYWYRQTLGQGPEFLTYFQNEAQLEKSRLLSDRFSAERPKGSFSTLEIQRTEQGDSAMYLCASSLRSGFYEQYFGPGTRLTVT.

The chain recombines TRBV3-1 with TRBJ1-3; D is perhaps TRBD1 (6 bases). V was pared by 0 bases and J by 2 bases, with 11 bases between. In germline, CDR1 is LGHDT, CDR2 YNNKEL (reference sequence). The CDR3 is made up of 16 amino acids. CDR3 sequence (DNA): TGTGCCAGCAGCCAAGATCGGGGGGCGACTGGAAACACCATATATTTT. This codes for CASSQDRGATGNTIYF.

The chain recombines TRBV18 with TRBJ2-7, with 11 bases identical to TRBD1. Unmatched junction bases numbered 10, after V lost 6 bases and J lost 3 bases. In germline, CDR1 is KGHSH, CDR2 LQKENI. The CDR3 length is 16 residues. For the CDR3, the DNA is TGTGCCAGCTCCCCTCCTTCCGGGACAGGGGGCTACGAGCAGTACTTC. Translation: CASSPPSGTGGYEQYF.

This clonotype was picked up many times. The chain is built from TRBV20-1 and TRBJ2-7; 10 bases align to TRBD1. The junction had 8 bases not matched to a gene; V was cut back by 5 bases and J by 4 bases. This CDR3 spans 14 amino acids. CDR1 and CDR2 (germline): DFQATT, SNEGSKA (reference sequence). The CDR3 reads CSAGTRQGAYEQYF. The CDR3 region has the DNA TGCAGTGCTGGCACCCGACAGGGGGCATACGAGCAGTACTTC.

The chain employs TRBV6-1 and TRBJ2-7, with D possibly matching TRBD1 (7 bases). In germline, CDR1 is MNHNS, CDR2 SASEGT. CDR3 length equals 14 residues. Trimming stripped 0 bases from V and 5 bases from J, with 11 bases between. The CDR3 reads CASSEAAGGNEQYF. In DNA form, the CDR3 reads TGTGCCAGCAGTGAAGCGGCAGGGGGGAACGAGCAGTACTTC.

This chain joins TRBV11-1 and TRBJ2-3; possible D gene TRBD2, 6 bases. The V end was cut by 7 bases, the J end by 2 bases, with 13 bases between. The CDR3 has 14 amino acids. The germline V gene has CDR1 SGHAT and CDR2 FQDESV (reference sequence). The CDR3 region is CASMRGLPTDTQYF. The CDR3 DNA follows: TGTGCCAGCATGCGGGGATTACCCACAGATACGCAGTATTTT.

The J gene is TRBJ2-3, the V gene TRBV12-3 or TRBV12-4, with a possible D match to TRBD1 (6 bases). V was cut by 4 bases and J by 8 bases, with 16 bases left in between. CDR3 length: 14 amino acids. The chain's CDR3 is CASSSTGTLTTQYF. The CDR3 nucleotides read TGTGCCAGCAGTTCTACAGGGACCCTGACTACGCAGTATTTT.

The rearrangement joins TRBV2 to TRBJ2-2, with D perhaps matching TRBD2 (5 bases). The CDR3 has 14 residues. Germline V gene sequence: CDR1 SNHLY, CDR2 FYNNEI. V was clipped by 6 bases and J by 5 bases, with 13 bases between them. CDR3 bases: TGTGCCAGCAGAGTAGGGCGGGCGACCGGGGAGCTGTTTTTT. Its translation: CASRVGRATGELFF.

This clonotype was seen a single time. The chain recombines TRBV5-1 with TRBJ1-4; weak D call: TRBD1 (6 bases). This CDR3 is built from 15 residues. CDR1 is SGHRS and CDR2 is YFSETQ in the germline V gene. Trimming took 4 bases from V and 2 from J, leaving 12 bases between them. The CDR3 region has the DNA TGCGCCAGCAGCCTCTTGGGGGGCACTAATGAAAAACTGTTTTTT. Its translation is CASSLLGGTNEKLFF.

This clonotype showed up just once. The gene calls are TRBV6-1 and TRBJ2-7, with TRBD1 identical over 8 bases. The V and J ends lost 6 bases and 4 bases, in that order; junction bases with no gene match: 14. Germline CDR1 and CDR2: MNHNS and SASEGT. The CDR3 is 16 amino acids. This chain's CDR3 is CASRRDRLSLGYEQYF. The CDR3 DNA reads TGTGCCAGCAGAAGGGACAGGCTCTCTTTAGGGTACGAGCAGTACTTC.

This clonotype was counted between two and nine times. This chain uses TRBV6-5 with TRBJ2-1; maybe TRBD1 (5 bases). The CDR3 spans 13 residues. The ends were cut back, 0 bases at V and 8 bases at J, with 8 bases in the middle. CDR1 and CDR2 from the germline V gene are MNHEY and SVGAGI. CDR3 protein: CASSYSGAHEQFF. In nucleotides, the CDR3 is TGTGCCAGCAGTTACTCTGGGGCGCATGAGCAGTTCTTC.

This clonotype has a count of ten or more. The J gene is TRBJ2-7, the V gene TRBV27; tentatively, D is TRBD2 (5 bases). The CDR3 contains 14 residues. Germline CDR1 and CDR2: MNHEY and SMNVEV (reference sequence). The V gene lost 6 bases and the J gene lost 2 bases, with 14 bases spanning the gap. CDR3 residues: CASRFGEGAYEQYF. In nucleotides, the CDR3 is TGTGCCAGCAGGTTCGGTGAGGGAGCCTACGAGCAGTACTTC.

This clonotype was counted a few times. The chain uses TRBV6-1 and TRBJ1-6; D remains ambiguous. Germline lookup yields CDR1 MNHNS and CDR2 SASEGT. The CDR3 spans 15 residues. Trimming left V 1 base short and J 3 bases short, with 7 bases between. The CDR3 region has the DNA TGTGCCAGCAGTGAAGGACGGAGCTATAATTCACCCCTCCACTTT. As protein: CASSEGRSYNSPLHF.

The chain has TRBV3-1 and TRBJ1-2, with 7 bases identical to TRBD1. There are 14 residues in the CDR3. Per the germline V gene, CDR1 is LGHDT and CDR2 is YNNKEL (reference sequence). Trimming cost V 7 bases and J 4 bases; bases outside gene matches: 9. The CDR3 loop is CASTRGQDAYGYTF. CDR3 DNA: TGTGCCAGCACCAGAGGACAGGATGCCTATGGCTACACCTTC.

This clonotype was detected many times. The chain employs TRBV4-3 and TRBJ2-7; 13 bases align to TRBD2. Trimming at V came to 0 bases and at J to 5 bases, leaving 7 bases not matched to a gene. CDR1 is LGHNA, CDR2 YSLEER, per germline. This CDR3 has 17 residues. CDR3 nucleotide sequence: TGCGCCAGCAGCCAAGATCCCCGGACTAGCGGGAGCCACGAGCAGTACTTC. Translating it yields CASSQDPRTSGSHEQYF.

This clonotype was detected only a few times. The chain is built from TRBV12-3 or TRBV12-4 and TRBJ2-5, with 10 bases lining up with TRBD1. CDR3 length: 15 amino acids. V lost 6 bases to trimming and J lost 5 bases; unmatched junction nucleotides: 9. CDR3 region: CASSPLTGGLETQYF. The CDR3 coding sequence is TGTGCCAGCAGCCCCCTGACAGGGGGCTTGGAGACCCAGTACTTC.